One T cell receptor (beta chain) is described in this entry. CDR3 size: 15 residues. The V and J ends lost 8 bases and 5 bases, in that order; junction bases with no gene match: 13. Some clones are missing from TCRdb's copy, which holds only in-frame ones; the method was immunoSEQ multiplex PCR. This repertoire shows about 64,000 clones, 78% found once; its top ten account for over 12%. Recruited during active infection, patients (from Seattle) were subsequently followed longitudinally. These data come from a study of blood T cell repertoires in COVID-19. Study summary: Whether acute or convalescent, the COVID-19 samples came from the United States, Italy and Spain. Nucleic acid was either cDNA or gDNA, and it came from T cells, B-cell-depleted T cells, or PBMCs.

The TCR sequence derives from a man in his sixties with COVID-19, enrolled during active disease. This chain uses TRBV23-1 with TRBJ2-3; 7 bases are shared with TRBD1. TRBV23-1 carries the ORF label, with uncertain function. What was sequenced was peripheral blood. The CDR3, as DNA: TGCGCCAGCCTAAAGCGACAGGGTGTGGGAGATACGCAGTATTTT. Amino acid sequence: CASLKRQGVGDTQYF.